This T cell receptor beta chain was obtained from a study of blood T cell repertoires in COVID-19. In the study overall: The origin of the acute and convalescent COVID-19 samples was the United States, Italy and Spain.

Authors' data handling: It was from reference gene primer amplification that nucleated cell counts were estimated. TCRdb keeps only in-frame clones here, not all; method: immunoSEQ multiplex PCR. The V and J calls and clone size are taken from that table; D and trimming were inferred from the DNA. The sample carries around 210,000 clones, 84% recorded once. In germline, CDR1 is MNHEY, CDR2 SVGAGI. The trim removed 0 bases at V and 5 bases at J, leaving 6 bases unmatched. CDR3 length: 15 amino acids. Sequenced: peripheral blood. The TCR originated in a woman at least 80 years old with COVID-19, enrolled during active disease. The rearrangement joins TRBV6-5 to TRBJ2-5; 7 nucleotides agree with TRBD2. Here the CDR3 DNA reads TGTGCCAGCAGTTACTCAGCGGGGCACTGGGAGACCCAGTACTTC. Translated, it gives CASSYSAGHWETQYF.